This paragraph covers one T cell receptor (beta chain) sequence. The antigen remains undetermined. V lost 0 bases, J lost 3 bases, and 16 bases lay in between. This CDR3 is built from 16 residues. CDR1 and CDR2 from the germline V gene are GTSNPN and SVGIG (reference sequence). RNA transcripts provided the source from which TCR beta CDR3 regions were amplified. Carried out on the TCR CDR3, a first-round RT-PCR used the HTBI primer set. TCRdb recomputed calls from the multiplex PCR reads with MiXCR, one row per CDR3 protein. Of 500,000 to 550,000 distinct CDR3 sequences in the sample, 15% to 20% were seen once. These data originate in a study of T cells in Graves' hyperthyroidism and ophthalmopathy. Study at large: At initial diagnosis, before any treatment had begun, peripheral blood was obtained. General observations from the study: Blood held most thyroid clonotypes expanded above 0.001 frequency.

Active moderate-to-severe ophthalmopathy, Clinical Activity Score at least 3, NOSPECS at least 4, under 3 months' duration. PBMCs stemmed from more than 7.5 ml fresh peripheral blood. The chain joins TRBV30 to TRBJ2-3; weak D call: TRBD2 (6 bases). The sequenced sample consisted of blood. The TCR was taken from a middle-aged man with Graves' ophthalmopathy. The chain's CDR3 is CAWSVRNMGGTDTQYF. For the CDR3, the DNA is TGTGCCTGGAGTGTACGTAATATGGGGGGAACAGATACGCAGTATTTT.